This paragraph covers one TCR beta chain sequence. Its antigen is undetermined. Per the germline V gene, CDR1 is MNHNY and CDR2 is SVGAGI (reference sequence). The CDR3 covers 12 residues. V was cut by 4 bases and J by 4 bases, with 7 bases left in between. The sorted-subset replicate PCRs were given roughly 200 ng DNA, which is tens of thousands of T cell genomes. TCRdb keeps only in-frame clones here, not all; method: immunoSEQ multiplex PCR. The sample carries 2 million to 2.5 million clones, roughly 91% recorded once. This sample was included in a study of shared clonotypes between healthy human individuals. Study-wide results and limits: Few donors limited the genetic and exposure-history diversity represented. Shared clonotypes across all four donors exceeded non-shared ones in generation probability.

It was CD45RO-negative cells, positively selected for CCR7, that made up naive CD8 cells, with terminally differentiated effector memory CD45RA+ cells excluded. The TCR was taken from a man between 18 and 29 years old in good health. Some clones in this sample may be carry-over from other donors' samples. The rearrangement uses TRBV6-6 and TRBJ1-1; D gene uncertain. The specimen sequenced was naive CD8+ T cells from PBMCs. CDR3 residues: CASSLQATEAFF. The CDR3 region has the DNA TGTGCCAGCAGTTTACAAGCCACTGAAGCTTTCTTT.